Shown below are 21 T cell receptor beta chains from a single sample sequenced in a study of cytomegalovirus exposure and HLA in healthy donors. PCR used 60 Vbeta primers and 13 Jbeta primers. Profiled with immunoSEQ multiplex PCR; TCRdb holds only in-frame clones, not every one. The sample includes about 160,000 clones, about 65% of them seen just once. The sample taken for sequencing was PBMCs. Receptor source: a woman younger than 45 in good health and CMV-seronegative.

The chain combines TRBV9 with TRBJ1-3; D perhaps matches TRBD1 (6 bases). CDR1 and CDR2 from the germline V gene are SGDLS and YYNGEE. Trimming took off 3 bases at V and 4 bases at J, with 11 bases between the two ends. This CDR3 has 14 amino acids. CDR3 sequence reads: CASSEGGLGNTIYF. CDR3 DNA sequence: TGTGCCAGCAGCGAGGGGGGGCTCGGAAACACCATATATTTT.

J is TRBJ1-4 and V is TRBV6-1, with a weak D call TRBD1 (6 bases). Germline V lookup: CDR1 MNHNS, CDR2 SASEGT. The CDR3 spans 13 residues. The V gene lost 6 bases and the J gene lost 8 bases, with 13 bases spanning the gap. CDR3 protein: CASRTRGAEKLFF. CDR3 bases: TGTGCCAGCAGAACCCGGGGGGCGGAAAAACTGTTTTTT.

The chain joins TRBV28 to TRBJ2-2; 13 nucleotides align to TRBD2. CDR1 and CDR2 from the germline V gene are MDHEN and SYDVKM. J was trimmed by 7 bases and V by 5 bases; bases with no gene match: 7. The CDR3 has 16 residues. In nucleotides, the CDR3 is TGTGCCAGCAGTCTTAGACTAGCGGGAGGAGTCGGGGAGCTGTTTTTT. Amino acid sequence: CASSLRLAGGVGELFF.

The V and J genes are TRBV6-5 and TRBJ1-4; 11 bases are a match to TRBD1. V gave up 2 bases and J gave up 8 bases; unmatched junction bases: 1. The V gene's germline CDR1 is MNHEY and CDR2 SVGAGI. The CDR3 spans 14 residues. The CDR3 DNA follows: TGTGCCAGCAGTTACAGGACAGGGGGCGAAAAACTGTTTTTT. Its protein product is CASSYRTGGEKLFF.

This clone occurred once. The chain combines TRBV19 with TRBJ1-1; TRBD1 might be the D (5 bases). From germline, CDR1 is LNHDA and CDR2 SQIVND (reference sequence). There are 13 residues in the CDR3. V was shortened by 5 bases and J by 1 base, with 8 bases between the two germline ends. The CDR3 DNA reads TGTGCCAGTAGTGTGACAGCGAACACTGAAGCTTTCTTT. It translates to CASSVTANTEAFF.

CDR3 DNA sequence: TGTGCCAGCAGCCCCCGGGACTCTCTTGGTAATGAGCAGTTCTTC. Protein: CASSPRDSLGNEQFF. The chain joins TRBV9 to TRBJ2-1, with a weak D call TRBD2 (6 bases). V was trimmed by 4 bases and J by 7 bases, leaving 18 bases between them. Germline V gives CDR1 SGDLS, CDR2 YYNGEE. This CDR3 is built from 15 residues.

This clone was observed a single time. The chain recombines TRBV27 with TRBJ2-5, with a tentative D call TRBD2 (5 bases). Germline V CDR1 and CDR2: MNHEY, SMNVEV (reference sequence). Trimming pared 2 bases from V and 4 bases from J, leaving 14 bases between. There are 15 residues in the CDR3. In nucleotides, the CDR3 is TGTGCCAGCAGTTTACGCGGGCCGGCCGGAGAGACCCAGTACTTC. As protein: CASSLRGPAGETQYF.

The chain recombines TRBV27 with TRBJ2-5; 15 bases match TRBD2. The CDR3 extends over 15 amino acids. The germline CDR1 and CDR2 sequences are MNHEY and SMNVEV (reference sequence). V lost 6 bases, J lost 5 bases, and 4 bases stayed unmatched. This CDR3 reads CASRTGTSGGETQYF. DNA for the CDR3: TGTGCCAGCAGAACTGGGACTAGCGGGGGGGAGACCCAGTACTTC.

The rearrangement uses TRBV6-5 and TRBJ2-1, with 9 bases that match TRBD2. CDR3 length: 16 amino acids. V lost 4 bases and J lost 3; bases outside the gene matches: 7. Looked up from germline, CDR1 is MNHEY and CDR2 is SVGAGI. The CDR3 sequence is CASSFLAGLGYNEQFF. Written as DNA, the CDR3 is TGTGCCAGCAGTTTTCTAGCGGGATTAGGCTACAATGAGCAGTTCTTC.

The sample holds one count of this clone. V gene TRBV7-3 combines with J gene TRBJ2-5; D may be TRBD1 (6 bases). Per the germline V gene, CDR1 is SGHTA and CDR2 is FQGTGA. V dropped 5 bases and J dropped 0 bases, with 10 bases sitting between them. This CDR3 spans 14 amino acids. The CDR3 sequence: CASSPNRDQETQYF. The CDR3 nucleotides are TGTGCCAGCAGCCCGAACAGGGACCAAGAGACCCAGTACTTC.

V usage is TRBV19 and J usage is TRBJ2-5; D call uncertain. Germline-derived CDR1 and CDR2 are LNHDA and SQIVND (reference sequence). The length of the CDR3 is 13 residues. With 5 bases removed from V and 5 bases from J, the gap between germline ends came to 12 bases. The CDR3 DNA follows: TGTGCCAGTAGTGACATGCATCTTGAGACCCAGTACTTC. This codes for CASSDMHLETQYF.

This clone was counted only a few times. The chain uses TRBV5-1 and TRBJ2-5, with D possibly matching TRBD1 (6 bases). Deletions cut 1 base from V and 4 bases from J, with 14 bases between. CDR3 length: 15 residues. Germline V lookup: CDR1 SGHRS, CDR2 YFSETQ. Here the CDR3 reads CASSLSFNRVETQYF. The CDR3 DNA sequence: TGCGCCAGCAGCTTGAGTTTTAACAGGGTAGAGACCCAGTACTTC.

The chain recombines TRBV7-6 with TRBJ2-7, with 13 bases lining up with TRBD2. V lost 1 base and J lost 7; bases outside the gene matches: 13. The germline CDR1 and CDR2 sequences are SGHVS and FNYEAQ. The CDR3 covers 18 residues. In nucleotides, the CDR3 is TGTGCCAGCAGCTTAGAAACTAGCGGGAGGGCCTACGATTTTGAGCAGTACTTC. As protein: CASSLETSGRAYDFEQYF.

V and J are TRBV10-2 and TRBJ2-1; 7 bases match TRBD2. In germline, CDR1 is WSHSY, CDR2 SAAADI. The V gene end was trimmed by 2 bases and the J gene end by 8 bases; junction bases not matched to a gene: 9. The CDR3 extends over 15 amino acids. The CDR3 sequence: CASSEERGLWDEQFF. CDR3 coding DNA: TGCGCCAGCAGTGAGGAGCGGGGACTTTGGGATGAGCAGTTCTTC.

V is TRBV6-5 and J is TRBJ2-2, with 9 positions matching TRBD2. There are 14 residues in the CDR3. Germline trimming cut 6 bases from V and 6 bases from J; bases unmatched to any gene: 5. Germline CDR1 MNHEY, CDR2 SVGAGI. The CDR3 DNA is TGTGCCAGCAGATCCGGGACTAGCTCCGGGGAGCTGTTTTTT. It yields the protein CASRSGTSSGELFF.

CDR3 bases: TGTGCCAGCAGCTTATGGACAGGGGCTGGAAACACCATATATTTT. It codes for CASSLWTGAGNTIYF. The chain links TRBV7-6 to TRBJ1-3; 9 nucleotides agree with TRBD1. Germline V gives CDR1 SGHVS, CDR2 FNYEAQ. This CDR3 has 15 amino acids. The V segment lost 2 bases and the J segment 2 bases; nucleotides outside the gene matches: 1.

This chain joins TRBV4-3 and TRBJ1-3; 7 bases line up with TRBD1. Germline V gene lookup returns CDR1 LGHNA and CDR2 YSLEER. Germline trimming cut 0 bases from V and 4 bases from J; bases unmatched to any gene: 9. The CDR3 extends over 17 amino acids. The CDR3 region is CASSQEMTGSPGNTIYF. The CDR3, as DNA: TGCGCCAGCAGCCAAGAGATGACAGGGTCGCCAGGAAACACCATATATTTT.

The chain couples TRBV15 to TRBJ2-2; D perhaps matches TRBD1 (6 bases). This CDR3 spans 13 amino acids. CDR1 is LNHNV and CDR2 is YYDKDF in the germline V gene (reference sequence). Trimming shortened V by 4 bases and J by 5 bases, and 8 bases separated the two germline ends. CDR3 DNA sequence: TGTGCCACCAGCACTACAGGGACCGGGGAGCTGTTTTTT. This gives the protein CATSTTGTGELFF.

The rearrangement joins TRBV18 to TRBJ2-7, with TRBD1 matching 9 bases. The ends lost 3 bases at V and 5 bases at J; junction bases unmatched: 11. The CDR3 sequence is 16 residues long. In germline, CDR1 is KGHSH, CDR2 LQKENI. CDR3 nucleotides: TGTGCCAGCTCACCTCGTTCCCGGGACAGGGTAGACGAGCAGTACTTC. Translating it yields CASSPRSRDRVDEQYF.

V gene TRBV6-1 combines with J gene TRBJ2-1; unclear D gene. Looked up from germline, CDR1 is MNHNS and CDR2 is SASEGT. Trimming pared 0 bases from V and 2 bases from J, leaving 5 bases between. The CDR3 runs to 14 residues. The CDR3 DNA reads as TGTGCCAGCAGTGAAGCGACTCCCTACAATGAGCAGTTCTTC. Protein sequence: CASSEATPYNEQFF.

The chain uses TRBV11-2 and TRBJ1-5; TRBD1 matches at 12 bases. The ends lost 5 bases at V and 6 bases at J; junction bases unmatched: 5. The germline V gene encodes CDR1 SGHAT and CDR2 FQNNGV. The CDR3 has 15 residues. CDR3 amino acids: CASSPGQGAFQPQHF. In DNA, the CDR3 is TGTGCCAGCAGCCCGGGACAGGGGGCATTTCAGCCCCAGCATTTT.